This T cell receptor beta chain comes out of a study of blood T cells in healthy people across ages (dated by TCRdb to 2013 to 2016). Describing the broader study: Template switching captured roughly one uniquely barcoded TCR beta cDNA molecule per two T cells in model experiments. Four age groups were formed from the donors: young (average 16 years), middle-aged (roughly 38), aged (about 62) and long-lived (around 82). Two additional independent replicas of 1 million unique cDNA reads from the same blood draw were analyzed for two donors (one aged 18 to 30 and one aged 80 or older). To avoid experimental bias, donors of different ages were randomly spread across the sequencing lanes. Using deep sequencing normalized with unique cDNA molecular identifiers, the study measured how TCR beta repertoire diversity changes with age. Overall results and qualifications from the work: Observed TCR beta diversity correlated strongly with the percentage of naive T cells measured by flow cytometry. Compared with the aged group, the long-lived group had more naive CD4+ T cells, fewer expanded clones and increased TCR diversity, suggesting age selection. Estimates of total diversity based on one million sequenced T cells were regarded as lower bounds and as underestimates. The CMV infection status of donors was not known, potentially confounding age-related changes in expanded clonotypes. Observed TCR beta diversity per million T cells fell roughly linearly with age, and a significant reduction was already apparent by age around 39. Bulk unsorted PBMC profiling prevented conclusive comparison of naive and antigen-experienced compartments.

Inclusive of the bounding cysteine and phenylalanine, the CDR3 is 16 residues long. Only CDR3 DNA is held: 48 bases, read in frame from base 1. CDR1 and CDR2, looked up from the germline V gene, are SGHTA and FQGNSA. To note about this clonotype: Its antigen is still unknown. The junction departs from the called germline gene at one end, perhaps through a read error.

Libraries were prepared through 5' RACE. Sequencing relied on an Illumina HiSeq 2500. A second PCR of about 6 to 11 cycles was performed with a sample-barcoded 5' primer and a J-beta primer mix. A template-switch 5' adaptor carrying 12 random nucleotides introduced a unique molecular identifier onto each TCR beta cDNA molecule. At least 2.5 million CDR3-containing paired-end reads were obtained from each sample. First-strand cDNA synthesis was performed from all RNA using the Mint cDNA synthesis kit, with priming by a TRBC-specific oligonucleotide. Following uracil-DNA glycosylase treatment, all cDNA underwent a first 18-cycle PCR with the universal primers M1SS and BC2_uni_R. In the source study's methods: For normalization, 1 million high-quality reads were randomly selected from each sample, with every read carrying a distinct molecular identifier. Instead of being binned into consensus sequences, reads with shared molecular identifiers were discarded. MiTCR, set to a Q25 quality threshold and the strictest error-elimination algorithm, was used for CDR3 identification, clonotype clustering and error correction. A nonparametric unseen species model with Euler transformation was used to estimate a lower bound on total TCR beta diversity. The public reads were run again by TCRdb, first through fastp at Q25 and then through MiXCR, and only productive beta chains were kept. A single entry per CDR3 protein holds the most common genes and DNA from its merged rows. Clone size and V and J calls follow TCRdb, not the original study. The sample yields about 1.8 million distinct CDR3 sequences; roughly 49% were counted once. Approximately 2% of the sample rests with the top ten.

The 39 donors, aged roughly 6 to 100 years, were systemically healthy Caucasian individuals from Russia. Each donor gave about 9.7 milliliters of peripheral blood, drawn into EDTA-treated Vacutainer tubes. PBMCs were isolated by Ficoll-Paque density-gradient centrifugation, with at least 6 million obtained per sample. Total RNA was extracted from PBMCs with Trizol reagent, with at least 6 micrograms obtained per sample. The percentages of naive CD45RAhigh/CD27high T cells were determined by flow cytometry on a PBMC aliquot from every donor. The TCR sequence derives from a woman between 40 and 50 years old in good health. Here the chain combines TRBV7-2 and TRBJ2-6, and TRBD1 matches 7 of the central bases. Sequencing was performed on blood. In nucleotides, the sequence is TGTGCCGGCAGCTTTGACAGGGACTCTGGGGCCAACGTCCTGACTTTC. Its protein reads: CAGSFDRDSGANVLTF.